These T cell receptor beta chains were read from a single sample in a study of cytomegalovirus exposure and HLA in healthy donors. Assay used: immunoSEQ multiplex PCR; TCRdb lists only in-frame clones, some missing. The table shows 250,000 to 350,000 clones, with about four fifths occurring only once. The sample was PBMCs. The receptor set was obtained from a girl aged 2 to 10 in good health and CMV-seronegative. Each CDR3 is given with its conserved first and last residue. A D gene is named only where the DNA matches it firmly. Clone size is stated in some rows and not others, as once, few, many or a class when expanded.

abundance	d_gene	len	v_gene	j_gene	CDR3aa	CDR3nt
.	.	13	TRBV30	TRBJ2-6	CAWRGHGANVLTF	TGTGCCTGGAGGGGACATGGGGCCAACGTCCTGACTTTC
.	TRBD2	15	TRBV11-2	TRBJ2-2	CASSLILAAAGELFF	TGTGCCAGCAGCTTAATTCTAGCGGCGGCCGGGGAGCTGTTTTTT
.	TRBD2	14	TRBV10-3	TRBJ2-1	CAISRASGSTEQFF	TGTGCCATCAGTCGGGCTAGCGGGAGCACTGAGCAGTTCTTC
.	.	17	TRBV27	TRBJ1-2	CASSLNLLTVTNYGYTF	TGTGCCAGCAGTTTGAACCTCCTAACGGTCACTAACTATGGCTACACCTTC
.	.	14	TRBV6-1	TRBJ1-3	CASSERASGNTIYF	TGTGCCAGCAGTGAGAGGGCCTCTGGAAACACCATATATTTT
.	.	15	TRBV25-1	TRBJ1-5	CASSEGGRGNQPQHF	TGTGCCAGCAGCGAGGGAGGGAGGGGCAATCAGCCCCAGCATTTT
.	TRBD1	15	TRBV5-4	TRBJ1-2	CASSLGQGEIYGYTF	TGTGCCAGCAGCTTGGGACAGGGTGAGATCTATGGCTACACCTTC
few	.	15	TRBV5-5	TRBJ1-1	CASSRQGTQNTEAFF	TGTGCCAGCAGCCGGCAGGGGACCCAGAACACTGAAGCTTTCTTT
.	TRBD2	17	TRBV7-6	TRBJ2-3	CASSLAVAGGRPDTQYF	TGTGCCAGCAGCTTAGCTGTAGCGGGGGGGCGCCCAGATACGCAGTATTTT
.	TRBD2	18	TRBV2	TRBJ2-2	CASSEMLTGGPETGELFF	TGTGCCAGCAGTGAAATGTTAACGGGGGGGCCTGAGACCGGGGAGCTGTTTTTT
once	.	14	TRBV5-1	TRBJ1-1	CASSSIREGTEAFF	TGCGCCAGCAGCTCGATCAGGGAGGGGACTGAAGCTTTCTTT
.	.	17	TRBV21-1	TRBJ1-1	CARPARPGQGERTEAFF	TGTGCCAGACCCGCCAGGCCCGGACAGGGCGAGAGGACTGAAGCTTTCTTT
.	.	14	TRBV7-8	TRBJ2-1	CASRNASSYNEQFF	TGTGCCAGCAGGAACGCCAGCTCCTACAATGAGCAGTTCTTC
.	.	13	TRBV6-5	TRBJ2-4	CASSPLAKNIQYF	TGTGCCAGCAGCCCTCTAGCCAAAAACATTCAGTACTTC
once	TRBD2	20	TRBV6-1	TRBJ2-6	CASSGFTSGSRSSGANVLTF	TGTGCCAGCAGTGGGTTTACTAGCGGGAGTCGGTCCTCTGGGGCCAACGTCCTGACTTTC
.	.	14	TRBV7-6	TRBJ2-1	CASSLVLAYNEQFF	TGTGCCAGCAGCTTAGTCCTAGCGTACAATGAGCAGTTCTTC
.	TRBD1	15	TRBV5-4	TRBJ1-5	CASSPGQGSNQPQHF	TGTGCCAGCAGCCCGGGACAGGGGTCTAATCAGCCCCAGCATTTT